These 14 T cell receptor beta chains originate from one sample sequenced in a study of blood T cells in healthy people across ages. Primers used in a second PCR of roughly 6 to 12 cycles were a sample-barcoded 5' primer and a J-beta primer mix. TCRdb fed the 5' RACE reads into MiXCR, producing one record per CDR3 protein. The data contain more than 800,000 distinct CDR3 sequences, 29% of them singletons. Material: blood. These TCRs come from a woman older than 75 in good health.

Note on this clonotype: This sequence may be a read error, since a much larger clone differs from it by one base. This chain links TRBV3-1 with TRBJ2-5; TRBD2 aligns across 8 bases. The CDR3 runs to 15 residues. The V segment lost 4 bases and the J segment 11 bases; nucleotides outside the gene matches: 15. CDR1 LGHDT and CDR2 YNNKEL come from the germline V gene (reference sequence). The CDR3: CASSPGGGATNEQYF. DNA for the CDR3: TGTGCCAGCAGCCCCGGGGGGGGGGCCACCAATGAGCAGTACTTC.

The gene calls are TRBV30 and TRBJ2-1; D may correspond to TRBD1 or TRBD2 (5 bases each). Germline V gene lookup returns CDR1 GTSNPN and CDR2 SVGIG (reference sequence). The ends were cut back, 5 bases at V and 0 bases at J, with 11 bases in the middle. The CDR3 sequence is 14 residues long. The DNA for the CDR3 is TGTGCCTGGGGGGGACGGAGCTCCTACAATGAGCAGTTCTTC. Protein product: CAWGGRSSYNEQFF.

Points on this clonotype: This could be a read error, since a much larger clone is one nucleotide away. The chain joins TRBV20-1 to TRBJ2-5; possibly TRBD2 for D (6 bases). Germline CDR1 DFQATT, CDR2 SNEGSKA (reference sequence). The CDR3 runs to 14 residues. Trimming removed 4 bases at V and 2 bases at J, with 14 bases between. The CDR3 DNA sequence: TGCAGTGCTACTTGGGGGGTGGGTCAAGAGACCCAGTACTTC. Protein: CSATWGVGQETQYF.

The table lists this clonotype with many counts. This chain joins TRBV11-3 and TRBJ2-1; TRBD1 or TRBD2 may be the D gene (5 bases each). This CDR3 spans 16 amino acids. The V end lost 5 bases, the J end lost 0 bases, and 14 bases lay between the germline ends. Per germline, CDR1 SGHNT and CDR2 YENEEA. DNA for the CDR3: TGTGCCAGCAGCCGAAGACGGGACGGCTCCTACAATGAGCAGTTCTTC. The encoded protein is CASSRRRDGSYNEQFF.

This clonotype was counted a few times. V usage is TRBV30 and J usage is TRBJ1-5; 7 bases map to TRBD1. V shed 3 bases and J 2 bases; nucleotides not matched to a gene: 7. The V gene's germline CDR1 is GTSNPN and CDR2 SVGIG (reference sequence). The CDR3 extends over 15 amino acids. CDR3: CAWRRRGIGNQPQHF. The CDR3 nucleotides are TGTGCCTGGAGACGCAGGGGGATTGGCAATCAGCCCCAGCATTTT.

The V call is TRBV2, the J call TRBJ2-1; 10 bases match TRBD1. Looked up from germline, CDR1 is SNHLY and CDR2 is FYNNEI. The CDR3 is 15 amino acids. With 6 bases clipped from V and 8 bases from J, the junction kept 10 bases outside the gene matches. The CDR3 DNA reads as TGTGCCAGCAGCGAAATGGGACAGGGGCTTGATGAGCAGTTCTTC. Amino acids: CASSEMGQGLDEQFF.

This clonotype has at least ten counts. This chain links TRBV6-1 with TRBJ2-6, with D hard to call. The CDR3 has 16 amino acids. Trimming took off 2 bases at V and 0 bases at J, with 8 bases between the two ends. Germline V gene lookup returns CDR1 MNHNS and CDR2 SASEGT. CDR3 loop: CASSELLRSGANVLTF. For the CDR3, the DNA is TGTGCCAGCAGTGAACTATTACGCTCTGGGGCCAACGTCCTGACTTTC.

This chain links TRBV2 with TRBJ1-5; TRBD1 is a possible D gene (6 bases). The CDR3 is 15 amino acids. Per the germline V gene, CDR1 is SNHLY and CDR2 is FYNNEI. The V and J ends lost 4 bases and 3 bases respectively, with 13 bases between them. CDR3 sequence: CASSGGQFFNQPQHF. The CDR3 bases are TGTGCCAGCAGTGGCGGACAGTTTTTCAATCAGCCCCAGCATTTT.

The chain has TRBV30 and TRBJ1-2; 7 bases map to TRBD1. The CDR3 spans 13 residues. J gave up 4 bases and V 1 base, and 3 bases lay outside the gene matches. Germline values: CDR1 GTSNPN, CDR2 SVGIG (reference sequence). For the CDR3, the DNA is TGTGCCTGGAGTGGACGGACAGGCTATGGCTACACCTTC. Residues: CAWSGRTGYGYTF.

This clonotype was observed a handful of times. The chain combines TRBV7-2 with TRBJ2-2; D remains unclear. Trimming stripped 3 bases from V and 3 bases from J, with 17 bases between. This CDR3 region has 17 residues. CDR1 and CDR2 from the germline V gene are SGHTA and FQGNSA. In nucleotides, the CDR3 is TGTGCCAGCAGCTTGAGAAGGTTATTAGGTGACACCGGGGAGCTGTTTTTT. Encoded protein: CASSLRRLLGDTGELFF. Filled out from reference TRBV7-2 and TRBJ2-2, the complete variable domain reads GAGVSQSPSNKVTEKGKDVELRCDPISGHTALYWYRQSLGQGLEFLIYFQGNSAPDKSGLPSDRFSAERTGGSVSTLTIQRTQQEDSAVYLCASSLRRLLGDTGELFFGEGSRLTVL.

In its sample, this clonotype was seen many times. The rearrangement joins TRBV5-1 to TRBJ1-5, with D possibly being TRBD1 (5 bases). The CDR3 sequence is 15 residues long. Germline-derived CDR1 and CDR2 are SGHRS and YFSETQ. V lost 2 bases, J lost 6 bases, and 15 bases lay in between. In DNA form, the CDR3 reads TGCGCCAGCAGCTTTGGGGGGGGGGACGCTCAGCCCCAGCATTTT. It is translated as CASSFGGGDAQPQHF.

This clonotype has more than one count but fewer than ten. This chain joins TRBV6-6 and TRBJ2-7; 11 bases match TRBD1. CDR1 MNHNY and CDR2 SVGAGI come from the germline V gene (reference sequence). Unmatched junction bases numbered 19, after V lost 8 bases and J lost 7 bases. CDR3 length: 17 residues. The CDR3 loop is CASQVTHPGQGGNEQYF. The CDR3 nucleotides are TGTGCCAGCCAAGTTACCCACCCGGGACAGGGGGGCAATGAGCAGTACTTC.

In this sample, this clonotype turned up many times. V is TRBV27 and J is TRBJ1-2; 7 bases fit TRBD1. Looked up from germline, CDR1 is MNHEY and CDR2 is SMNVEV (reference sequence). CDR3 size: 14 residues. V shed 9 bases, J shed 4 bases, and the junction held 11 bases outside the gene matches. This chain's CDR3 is CASRSQGVGYGYTF. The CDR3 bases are TGTGCCAGTCGATCTCAGGGGGTTGGCTATGGCTACACCTTC.

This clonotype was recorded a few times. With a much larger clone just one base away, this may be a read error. The CDR3 nucleotides read TGTGCCAGCAGTTACGCCCCCGGGACAGGGGCCTACGAGCAGTACTTC. This encodes CASSYAPGTGAYEQYF. The V call is TRBV6-6, the J call TRBJ2-7, with 10 bases lining up with TRBD1. Unmatched junction bases numbered 6, after V lost 2 bases and J lost 2 bases. The CDR3 loop spans 16 amino acids. Germline values: CDR1 MNHNY, CDR2 SVGAGI (reference sequence).